The TCR beta chain under discussion was sequenced for a study of metastatic and nonmetastatic thyroid tumors. Study information: Repertoires from blood and tumor or nodule tissue of malignant and benign thyroid patients were compared.

Prior to thyroid surgery, none of the patients had received any treatment. This clone is medium-sized (0.01 to 0.1%) in the sample. TCRdb re-called the PCR reads via MiXCR. The sample shows a few thousand clones, under 20% of them seen only once. The specimen sequenced was adjacent normal tissue. The source is a female donor with papillary thyroid cancer or a benign thyroid nodule (not recorded which). Some clones in this sample may be carry-over from other donors' samples.

CDR3 in DNA: TGTGCCACAAGGGGGGCACAGGGCCTCTACAATGAGCAGTTCTTC. Translated: CATRGAQGLYNEQFF. The genes are TRBV28 and TRBJ2-1; D possibly uses TRBD1 or TRBD2 (6 bases each). Trimming shortened V by 10 bases and J by 3 bases, and 19 bases separated the two germline ends. Germline CDR1 reads MDHEN; CDR2 reads SYDVKM. The CDR3 length is 15 residues.